One sample yielded the 27 T cell receptor beta chains listed below, sequenced in a study of cytomegalovirus exposure and HLA in healthy donors. The primer mix had 60 Vbeta and 13 Jbeta primers. TCRdb keeps only in-frame clones here, not all; method: immunoSEQ multiplex PCR. The table lists tens of thousands of clones, approximately 75% of them singletons. The specimen sequenced was PBMCs. Receptors originate from a human donor in good health.

The V gene is TRBV6-1, the J gene TRBJ2-5; D perhaps matches TRBD1 (5 bases). CDR1 and CDR2 (germline): MNHNS, SASEGT. The CDR3 totals 14 residues. The germline V and J ends were trimmed by 5 bases and 5 bases, with 15 bases remaining between them. The CDR3 region has the DNA TGTGCCAGCAGTACAGGACCACCAGGGGAGACCCAGTACTTC. It yields the protein CASSTGPPGETQYF.

CDR3 in DNA: TGTGCCAGCAGCGCTACAGACACTGGAAACACCATATATTTT. It is translated as CASSATDTGNTIYF. The rearrangement links TRBV9 to TRBJ1-3; no definite D call. This CDR3 region has 14 residues. Trimming shortened V by 3 bases and J by 2 bases, and 9 bases separated the two germline ends. Per the germline V gene, CDR1 is SGDLS and CDR2 is YYNGEE. Supplemented by reference TRBV9 and TRBJ1-3, the full variable domain reads DSGVTQTPKHLITATGQRVTLRCSPRSGDLSVYWYQQSLDQGLQFLIQYYNGEERAKGNILERFSAQQFPDLHSELNLSSLELGDSALYFCASSATDTGNTIYFGEGSWLTVV.

V and J are TRBV6-5 and TRBJ2-2; D ambiguous. The CDR3 extends over 13 amino acids. From germline, CDR1 is MNHEY and CDR2 SVGAGI. Trimming shortened V by 4 bases and J by 0 bases, and 3 bases separated the two germline ends. CDR3 sequence (DNA): TGTGCCAGCAGTTCCTCGAACACCGGGGAGCTGTTTTTT. This gives the protein CASSSSNTGELFF.

CDR3 in amino acids: CASSLSLVLPYGYTF. CDR3 nucleotides: TGTGCCAGCAGCCTTTCACTGGTTCTCCCCTATGGCTACACCTTC. The J gene is TRBJ1-2, the V gene TRBV9, with no clear D. Between the trimmed V and J ends, which lost 4 bases and 4 bases, there was a span of 17 bases. There are 15 residues in the CDR3. From germline, CDR1 is SGDLS and CDR2 YYNGEE.

The chain recombines TRBV5-1 with TRBJ1-6, with D hard to call. Trimming removed 1 base at V and 6 bases at J, with 11 bases between. From germline, CDR1 is SGHRS and CDR2 YFSETQ. This CDR3 is 15 amino acids long. This chain's CDR3 is CASSLWSGSNSPLHF. The CDR3 nucleotides read TGCGCCAGCAGCTTGTGGTCGGGATCTAATTCACCCCTCCACTTT.

As to this clone: One end of the junction is discordant with germline, which a read error may explain. The chain carries TRBV29-1 and TRBJ1-2; D not resolved. The length of the CDR3 is 13 residues. Germline CDR1 and CDR2: SQVTM and ANQGSEA. The DNA of the CDR3 is TGCAGCGTTGAAGAGGTTGGGCTCACTGGCTACCCCTTC. Its translation: CSVEEVGLTGYPF.

The J gene is TRBJ2-5, the V gene TRBV27; D is possibly TRBD1 (5 bases). The V gene's germline CDR1 is MNHEY and CDR2 SMNVEV (reference sequence). V lost 1 base and J lost 5, with 11 bases in between. The CDR3 runs to 14 residues. The CDR3 spells CASSLWGRTETQYF. The CDR3 bases are TGTGCCAGCAGTTTATGGGGCCGAACGGAGACCCAGTACTTC.

V gene TRBV5-1 combines with J gene TRBJ1-2; 8 nucleotides line up with TRBD1. CDR3 length: 14 residues. V gave up 0 bases and J gave up 2 bases; unmatched junction bases: 0. Per germline, CDR1 SGHRS and CDR2 YFSETQ. The CDR3 bases are TGCGCCAGCAGCTTGGGACAGGGGAACTATGGCTACACCTTC. This encodes CASSLGQGNYGYTF.

This clone was counted once. J is TRBJ1-4 and V is TRBV5-6, with D possibly TRBD1 on 6 matching bases. V lost 4 bases and J 5 bases, leaving 15 bases between the germline ends. The CDR3 runs 15 residues. Germline CDR1 is SGHDT and CDR2 is YYEEEE. In DNA form, the CDR3 reads TGTGCCAGCAGCCTCTATACGGGGGGCAATGAAAAACTGTTTTTT. Protein product: CASSLYTGGNEKLFF.

The genes are TRBV5-6 and TRBJ1-4, with D possibly TRBD1 on 6 matching bases. Germline CDR1 is SGHDT and CDR2 is YYEEEE. There are 16 residues in the CDR3. V lost 4 bases and J 6 bases, leaving 19 bases between the germline ends. CDR3 region: CASSPPTGRGDEKLFF. The CDR3 bases are TGTGCCAGCAGCCCCCCCACAGGGAGGGGGGATGAAAAACTGTTTTTT.

V usage is TRBV9 and J usage is TRBJ1-6; maybe TRBD1 (5 bases). Trimming stripped 2 bases from V and 6 bases from J, with 12 bases between. CDR1 is SGDLS and CDR2 is YYNGEE in the germline V gene. The CDR3 loop spans 15 amino acids. CDR3 amino acids: CASSVGGDLNSPLHF. As DNA, the CDR3 is TGTGCCAGCAGCGTCGGGGGGGACCTTAATTCACCCCTCCACTTT.

This clone was found a few times. V is TRBV11-3 and J is TRBJ2-3; possible D gene TRBD2, 6 bases. Per germline, CDR1 SGHNT and CDR2 YENEEA. This CDR3 spans 15 amino acids. V lost 5 bases and J 6 bases, leaving 18 bases between the germline ends. The CDR3 DNA follows: TGTGCCAGCAGCCCCGGCCCCGGGGGTGGTGATACGCAGTATTTT. Protein sequence: CASSPGPGGGDTQYF.

The chain combines TRBV11-2 with TRBJ1-1; weak D call: TRBD1 (5 bases). The length of the CDR3 is 15 residues. Germline assignment: CDR1 SGHAT and CDR2 FQNNGV. The germline V and J ends were trimmed by 4 bases and 3 bases, with 15 bases remaining between them. The DNA for the CDR3 is TGTGCCAGCAGCTATAGCGGGGGTCGGGACACTGAAGCTTTCTTT. Its protein product is CASSYSGGRDTEAFF.

This clone was detected only a few times. The J gene is TRBJ1-6, the V gene TRBV6-1; D is ambiguous. This CDR3 has 14 amino acids. The germline V gene has CDR1 MNHNS and CDR2 SASEGT. Trimming shortened V by 6 bases and J by 3 bases, and 9 bases separated the two germline ends. The CDR3 sequence: CASSDQDYNSPLHF. In nucleotides, the CDR3 is TGTGCCAGCAGCGATCAGGACTATAATTCACCCCTCCACTTT.

This clone was seen just once. This chain connects TRBV6-6 to TRBJ1-2, with 9 bases aligning to TRBD1. V was clipped by 4 bases and J by 6 bases; unmatched bases: 6. The CDR3 covers 14 residues. The germline V gene has CDR1 MNHNY and CDR2 SVGAGI (reference sequence). CDR3 residues: CASSSDRGNDGYTF. For the CDR3, the DNA is TGTGCCAGCAGTTCGGACAGGGGTAATGATGGCTACACCTTC.

The genes are TRBV28 and TRBJ2-5; perhaps TRBD1 as D (5 bases). Trimming took 6 bases from V and 3 from J, leaving 20 bases between them. CDR1 and CDR2 (germline): MDHEN, SYDVKM. The CDR3 totals 16 residues. The CDR3 loop reads CASSLLSARAKETQYF. The CDR3 region has the DNA TGTGCCAGCAGCCTACTATCGGCCAGGGCGAAAGAGACCCAGTACTTC.

V usage is TRBV7-7 and J usage is TRBJ2-3; D is uncertain. V was cut by 5 bases and J by 5 bases, with 11 bases left in between. Germline V gene lookup returns CDR1 SSHAT and CDR2 FNYEAQ (reference sequence). This CDR3 is 13 amino acids long. CDR3 DNA sequence: TGTGCCAGCAGCCCCCGTCTCGGAGATACGCAGTATTTT. It translates to CASSPRLGDTQYF.

The chain couples TRBV6-5 to TRBJ1-1; D perhaps matches TRBD1 (6 bases). This CDR3 is built from 12 residues. Germline assignment: CDR1 MNHEY and CDR2 SVGAGI. Trimming cost V 9 bases and J 4 bases, with 12 bases left between them. CDR3 in DNA: TGTGCCAGACAGGGCTGTGGCACTGAAGCTTTCTTT. It codes for CARQGCGTEAFF.

The chain combines TRBV30 with TRBJ1-3; a possible D gene is TRBD1 (5 bases). CDR3 length equals 13 residues. The ends were cut back, 3 bases at V and 3 bases at J, with 9 bases in the middle. The V gene's germline CDR1 is GTSNPN and CDR2 SVGIG (reference sequence). CDR3 loop: CAWSQGGGNTIYF. The CDR3 DNA reads TGTGCCTGGAGCCAGGGTGGTGGAAACACCATATATTTT.

The rearrangement uses TRBV21-1 and TRBJ1-5; the DNA was not compared with TRBD1, the D call given in the table. TRBV21-1 is flagged as a pseudogene. The CDR3 is 19 residues long. The CDR3 DNA sequence: TGTGCCAGCAGCCCACCTCGGACAGGGGGGTGTTTGAGCAATCAGCCCCAGCATTTT. Translating gives CASSPPRTGGCLSNQPQHF.

This chain links TRBV27 with TRBJ2-5, with D tentatively TRBD2 (6 bases). Germline values: CDR1 MNHEY, CDR2 SMNVEV (reference sequence). V was shortened by 8 bases and J by 3 bases, with 16 bases between the two germline ends. The length of the CDR3 is 14 residues. The CDR3, as DNA: TGTGCCAGCCGCGGGACCGCTGTGAAAGAGACCCAGTACTTC. Amino acid sequence: CASRGTAVKETQYF.

This chain uses TRBV27 with TRBJ1-1; the D is unclear. CDR3 length equals 15 residues. Germline CDR1 and CDR2: MNHEY and SMNVEV (reference sequence). V dropped 6 bases and J dropped 1 base, with 15 bases sitting between them. The CDR3 sequence is CASSRTRSGNTEAFF. In DNA, the CDR3 is TGTGCCAGCAGCCGAACCCGTTCGGGGAACACTGAAGCTTTCTTT.

The chain carries TRBV2 and TRBJ2-1; D is undetermined. V was pared by 2 bases and J by 5 bases, with 7 bases between. Germline assignment: CDR1 SNHLY and CDR2 FYNNEI. This CDR3 comprises 13 residues. CDR3 protein: CASSELRNNEQFF. CDR3 nucleotide sequence: TGTGCCAGCAGTGAACTGAGGAACAATGAGCAGTTCTTC.

The rearrangement uses TRBV28 and TRBJ1-2; D is unresolved. V was cut by 7 bases and J by 2 bases, with 8 bases left in between. CDR1 MDHEN and CDR2 SYDVKM come from the germline V gene. The CDR3 length is 12 residues. The CDR3 region is CASNKINYGYTF. The CDR3 nucleotides read TGTGCCAGCAATAAAATAAACTATGGCTACACCTTC.

The table lists this clone with a few counts. The chain recombines TRBV29-1 with TRBJ2-7; TRBD1 matches 7 bases. This CDR3 comprises 14 residues. Trimming cost V 0 bases and J 2 bases; bases outside gene matches: 4. Per the germline V gene, CDR1 is SQVTM and CDR2 is ANQGSEA. The CDR3 loop reads CSVEDGTGAYEQYF. The CDR3 bases are TGCAGCGTTGAAGATGGAACAGGGGCCTACGAGCAGTACTTC.

The rearrangement uses TRBV7-2 and TRBJ2-1; D is possibly TRBD2 (6 bases). Germline CDR1 and CDR2: SGHTA and FQGNSA. Trimming stripped 5 bases from V and 0 bases from J, with 14 bases between. The length of the CDR3 is 16 residues. The CDR3 coding sequence is TGTGCCAGCAGCCTGGATGCGGGATCCTCCTACAATGAGCAGTTCTTC. It codes for CASSLDAGSSYNEQFF.

V gene TRBV11-2 combines with J gene TRBJ2-1, with no clear D. Germline V lookup: CDR1 SGHAT, CDR2 FQNNGV. CDR3 length: 13 amino acids. V lost 1 base and J lost 5, with 6 bases in between. CDR3 DNA: TGTGCCAGCAGCTTAGGGCTCAACAATGAGCAGTTCTTC. Translated, it gives CASSLGLNNEQFF. Variable domain in full (rest from reference TRBV11-2 and TRBJ2-1): EAGVAQSPRYKIIEKRQSVAFWCNPISGHATLYWYQQILGQGPKLLIQFQNNGVVDDSQLPKDRFSAERLKGVDSTLKIQPAKLEDSAVYLCASSLGLNNEQFFGPGTRLTVL.